The 13 T cell receptor beta chains listed next were all sequenced from one sample in a study of T-cell memory formation after mild COVID-19. TCRdb recomputed calls from the 5' RACE reads with MiXCR, one row per CDR3 protein. The repertoire holds around 370,000 distinct CDR3 sequences, with roughly 21% as singletons. Sample: PBMCs or a T cell subset sorted from them (not recorded which). These receptor sequences come from an adult woman who had mild COVID-19 (a few samples of this study predate the infection). Cell type and time point are not known.

This chain links TRBV7-2 with TRBJ1-3; 7 bases align to TRBD1. Germline loops: CDR1 SGHTA, CDR2 FQGNSA. V shed 2 bases and J 2 bases; nucleotides not matched to a gene: 6. The CDR3 has 16 residues. CDR3 region: CASSLISRGPGNTIYF. The CDR3 nucleotides read TGTGCCAGCAGCTTAATAAGTAGGGGGCCTGGAAACACCATATATTTT. Combining the CDR3 with reference TRBV7-2 and TRBJ1-3 gives the whole variable domain GAGVSQSPSNKVTEKGKDVELRCDPISGHTALYWYRQSLGQGLEFLIYFQGNSAPDKSGLPSDRFSAERTGGSVSTLTIQRTQQEDSAVYLCASSLISRGPGNTIYFGEGSWLTVV.

There are a few counts of this clonotype. The chain has TRBV6-2 or TRBV6-3 and TRBJ1-1; D is uncertain. Trimming pared 4 bases from V and 10 bases from J, leaving 7 bases between. The CDR3 covers 10 residues. CDR1 is MNHEY, CDR2 SVGEGT, per germline. The chain's CDR3 is CASSSGTAFF. CDR3 bases: TGTGCCAGCAGTTCCGGAACAGCTTTCTTT.

The chain carries TRBV7-2 and TRBJ2-5; D may be TRBD1 or TRBD2 (6 bases each). The CDR3 contains 16 residues. With 1 base removed from V and 2 bases from J, the gap between germline ends came to 14 bases. Germline assignment: CDR1 SGHTA and CDR2 FQGNSA. The CDR3 nucleotides are TGTGCCAGCAGCTTAGACTCGGGGGCTAGACAAGAGACCCAGTACTTC. It translates to CASSLDSGARQETQYF.

V and J are TRBV19 and TRBJ1-4; 9 bases map to TRBD1. The CDR3 contains 15 residues. With V trimmed by 5 bases and J by 8 bases, 9 bases remained unmatched. Per the germline V gene, CDR1 is LNHDA and CDR2 is SQIVND (reference sequence). This CDR3 reads CASSPNRGHLEKLFF. The CDR3 nucleotides read TGTGCCAGTAGTCCTAACAGGGGGCATTTAGAAAAACTGTTTTTT.

This clonotype was recorded many times. V gene TRBV20-1 combines with J gene TRBJ2-1; TRBD2 aligns across 7 bases. CDR1 is DFQATT and CDR2 is SNEGSKA in the germline V gene (reference sequence). The CDR3 covers 14 residues. After removal of 0 bases from V and 6 bases from J, the junction contained 5 bases not matched to a gene. The CDR3 is CSARDSRTSNEQFF. In DNA, the CDR3 is TGCAGTGCTAGAGATTCCCGGACTAGCAATGAGCAGTTCTTC.

This clonotype occurred a few times. The chain combines TRBV20-1 with TRBJ2-5; 8 positions agree with TRBD2. The length of the CDR3 is 13 residues. V trimming: 3 bases; J trimming: 5 bases; junction bases outside the gene matches: 5. In germline, CDR1 is DFQATT, CDR2 SNEGSKA (reference sequence). Here the CDR3 reads CSASGGAGETQYF. The CDR3 DNA reads TGCAGTGCTAGCGGGGGGGCAGGCGAGACCCAGTACTTC.

CDR3 nucleotides: TGCGCCAGCAGCCTTGGGACTAGCGGGAGCGGCTACAATGAGCAGTTCTTC. Translation gives CASSLGTSGSGYNEQFF. The chain couples TRBV5-1 to TRBJ2-1, with 14 nucleotides matching TRBD2. Trimming removed 4 bases from V and 3 bases from J; junction bases left unmatched: 6. The CDR3 sequence is 17 residues long. Germline V gives CDR1 SGHRS, CDR2 YFSETQ.

The sample holds a few counts of this clonotype. The V and J genes are TRBV5-6 and TRBJ2-7; 12 bases are a match to TRBD2. The CDR3 consists of 18 residues. Germline V lookup: CDR1 SGHDT, CDR2 YYEEEE. The V segment lost 0 bases and the J segment 0 bases; nucleotides outside the gene matches: 7. The CDR3 coding sequence is TGTGCCAGCAGCTTGGGAACTAGCGGGAGGACGAGCTCCTACGAGCAGTACTTC. This encodes CASSLGTSGRTSSYEQYF. Together with reference TRBV5-6 and TRBJ2-7, the CDR3 gives the full variable domain: DAGVTQSPTHLIKTRGQQVTLRCSPKSGHDTVSWYQQALGQGPQFIFQYYEEEERQRGNFPDRFSGHQFPNYSSELNVNALLLGDSALYLCASSLGTSGRTSSYEQYFGPGTRLTVT.

This clonotype was counted between two and nine times. The rearrangement links TRBV5-4 to TRBJ1-1; unclear D gene. Trimming cost V 2 bases and J 4 bases, with 9 bases left between them. CDR1 is SGHNT, CDR2 YYREEE, per germline (reference sequence). The length of the CDR3 is 13 residues. The CDR3 loop is CASSFRAGTEAFF. The DNA for the CDR3 is TGTGCCAGCAGCTTCCGGGCCGGCACTGAAGCTTTCTTT.

J is TRBJ2-3 and V is TRBV7-6; D is ambiguous. CDR1 and CDR2 from the germline V gene are SGHVS and FNYEAQ. The CDR3 contains 14 residues. V shed 3 bases and J shed 2 bases, with 9 bases lying between them. The CDR3 DNA is TGTGCCAGCAGCTTGGTAGGAGTCACAGATACGCAGTATTTT. The encoded protein is CASSLVGVTDTQYF.

This clonotype has a handful of counts. The chain joins TRBV7-6 to TRBJ2-5, with a possible D match to TRBD2 (6 bases). The V end lost 5 bases, the J end lost 2 bases, and 27 bases lay between the germline ends. Germline assignment: CDR1 SGHVS and CDR2 FNYEAQ. This CDR3 is built from 19 residues. CDR3 in amino acids: CASSPNLALSSSEQETQYF. The CDR3 region has the DNA TGTGCCAGCAGCCCCAATTTGGCCCTCAGTTCTAGCGAACAAGAGACCCAGTACTTC.

The V call is TRBV11-2, the J call TRBJ2-5; a possible D gene is TRBD1 (8 bases). Trimming took 5 bases from V and 5 from J, leaving 21 bases between them. The CDR3 has 16 amino acids. The germline V gene has CDR1 SGHAT and CDR2 FQNNGV. CDR3 nucleotides: TGTGCCAGCAGCCAGCGGGGCAGGGGGCACGGGGAGACCCAGTACTTC. Protein product: CASSQRGRGHGETQYF.

Only a few counts were recorded for this clonotype. The chain has TRBV7-9 and TRBJ2-1; 12 nucleotides line up with TRBD2. The CDR3 is 16 residues long. CDR1 is SEHNR, CDR2 FQNEAQ, per germline (reference sequence). The trim removed 3 bases at V and 8 bases at J, leaving 8 bases unmatched. The CDR3 sequence: CASSLGLAGLHHEQFF. CDR3 nucleotides: TGTGCCAGCAGCTTGGGACTAGCGGGTCTCCATCATGAGCAGTTCTTC.